The T cell receptor beta chain described here comes from a study of identifying expanded T cells in peripheral blood. Study conclusions and caveats: Variance in clone template counts between approximately two-week samples significantly increased with total template count across all healthy donors.

This clone was observed a few times. Its antigen is currently unknown. V was clipped by 5 bases and J by 3 bases, with 16 bases between them. Per the germline V gene, CDR1 is LNHDA and CDR2 is SQIVND (reference sequence). The CDR3 sequence is 15 residues long. Here immunoSEQ multiplex PCR was the method, and the copy in TCRdb shows in-frame clones only, minus some. The table has some 93,000 clones, around 90% seen once. The sequence was collected from a person aged 18 to 70 in good health. The rearrangement uses TRBV19 and TRBJ1-2, with D unresolved. The source material was blood. DNA for the CDR3: TGTGCCAGTAGTCTTTATCTGGCCGCGGACTATGGCTACACCTTC. It encodes CASSLYLAADYGYTF.